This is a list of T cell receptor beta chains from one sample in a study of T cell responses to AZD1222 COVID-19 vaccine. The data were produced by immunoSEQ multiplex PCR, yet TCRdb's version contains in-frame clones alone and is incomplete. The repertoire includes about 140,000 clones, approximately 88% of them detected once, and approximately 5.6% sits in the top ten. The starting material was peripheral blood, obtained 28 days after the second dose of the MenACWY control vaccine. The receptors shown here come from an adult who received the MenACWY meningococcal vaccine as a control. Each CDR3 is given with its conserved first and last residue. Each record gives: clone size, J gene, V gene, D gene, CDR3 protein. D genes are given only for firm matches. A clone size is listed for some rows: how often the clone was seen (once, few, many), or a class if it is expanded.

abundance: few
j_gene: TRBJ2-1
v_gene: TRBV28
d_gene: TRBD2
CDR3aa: CASRSVTSGNYNEQFF

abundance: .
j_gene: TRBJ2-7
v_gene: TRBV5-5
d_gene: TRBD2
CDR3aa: CASSLMASGRYEQYF

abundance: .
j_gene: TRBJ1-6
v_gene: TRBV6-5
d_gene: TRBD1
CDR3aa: CASSYGTTGGYSPLHF

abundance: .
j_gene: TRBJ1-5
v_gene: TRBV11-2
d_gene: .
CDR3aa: CASSLDREPQQPQHF

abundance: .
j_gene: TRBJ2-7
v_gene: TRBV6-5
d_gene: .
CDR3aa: CASSYSTAAYEQYF

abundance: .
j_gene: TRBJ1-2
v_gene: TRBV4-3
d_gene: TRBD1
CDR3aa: CASSQVRGQGAGYTF

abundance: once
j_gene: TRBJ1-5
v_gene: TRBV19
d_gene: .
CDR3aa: CASSIRTASSNQPQHF

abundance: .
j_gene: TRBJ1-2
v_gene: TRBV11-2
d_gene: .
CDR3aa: CASTRGGALSYTF

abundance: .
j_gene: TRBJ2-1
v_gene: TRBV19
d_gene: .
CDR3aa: CASSPSDGGNYNEQFF

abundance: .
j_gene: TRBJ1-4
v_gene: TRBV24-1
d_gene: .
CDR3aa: CATSDSTGPDEKLFF

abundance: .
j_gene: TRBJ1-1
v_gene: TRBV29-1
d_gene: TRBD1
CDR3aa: CSGKGTELGVAFF

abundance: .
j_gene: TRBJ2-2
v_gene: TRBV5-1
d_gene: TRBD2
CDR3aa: CASRTSGGLTGELFF

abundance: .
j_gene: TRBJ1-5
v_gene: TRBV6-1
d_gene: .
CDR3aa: CASSESRVRAGQPQHF

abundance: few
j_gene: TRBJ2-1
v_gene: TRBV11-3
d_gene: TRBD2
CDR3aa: CASSLEGLATPQFF

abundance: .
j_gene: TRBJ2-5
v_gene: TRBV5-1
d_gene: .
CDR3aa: CASSSALEETQYF

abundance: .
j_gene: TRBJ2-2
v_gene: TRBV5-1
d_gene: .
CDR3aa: CASSPAMGVANTGELFF

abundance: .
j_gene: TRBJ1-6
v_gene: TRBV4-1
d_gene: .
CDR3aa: CASSQGAGEFYNSPLHF

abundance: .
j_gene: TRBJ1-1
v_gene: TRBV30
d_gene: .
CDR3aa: CAWSGTGEAFF

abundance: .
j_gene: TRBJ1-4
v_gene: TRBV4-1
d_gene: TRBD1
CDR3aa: CASSPGQGSEKLFF

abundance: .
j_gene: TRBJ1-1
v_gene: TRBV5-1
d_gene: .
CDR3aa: CASSLQGLESGTEAFF

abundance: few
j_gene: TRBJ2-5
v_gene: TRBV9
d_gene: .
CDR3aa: CASSVKGSGETQYF

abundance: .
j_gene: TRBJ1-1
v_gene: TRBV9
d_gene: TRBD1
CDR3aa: CASSKGQGYAEAFF

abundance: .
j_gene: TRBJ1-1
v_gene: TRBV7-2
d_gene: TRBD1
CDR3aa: CASSRTGYTEAFF

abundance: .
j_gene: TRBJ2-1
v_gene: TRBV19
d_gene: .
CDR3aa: CASRWIAGTNEQFF

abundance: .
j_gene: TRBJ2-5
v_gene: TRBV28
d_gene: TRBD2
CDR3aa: CASSSLSGSNRETQYF

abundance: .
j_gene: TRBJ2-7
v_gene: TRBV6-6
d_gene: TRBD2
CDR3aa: CASSPGLAGRYEQYF

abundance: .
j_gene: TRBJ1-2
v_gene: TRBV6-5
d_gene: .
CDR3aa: CASSYGAGNYGYTF

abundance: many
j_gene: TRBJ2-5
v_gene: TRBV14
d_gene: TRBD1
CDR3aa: CASSHIGQGQVLRQETQYF

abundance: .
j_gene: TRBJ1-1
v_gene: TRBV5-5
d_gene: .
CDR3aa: CASSLGDLEAFF

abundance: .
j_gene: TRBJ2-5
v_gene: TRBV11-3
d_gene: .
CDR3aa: CASSQQHRGTQYF

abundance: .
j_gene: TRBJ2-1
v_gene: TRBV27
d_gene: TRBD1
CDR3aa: CASSTGTGAYNEQFF

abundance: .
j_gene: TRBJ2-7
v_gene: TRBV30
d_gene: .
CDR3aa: CAWSVAYDEQYF

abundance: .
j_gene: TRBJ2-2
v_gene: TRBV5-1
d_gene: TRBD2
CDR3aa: CASSLGTSGVNTGELFF

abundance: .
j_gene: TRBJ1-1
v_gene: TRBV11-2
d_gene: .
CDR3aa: CASSPSGRRYSMNTEAFF

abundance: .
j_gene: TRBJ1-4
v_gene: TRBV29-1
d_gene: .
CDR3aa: CSVVQGWDEKLFF

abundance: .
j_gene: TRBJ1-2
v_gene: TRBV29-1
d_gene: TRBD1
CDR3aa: CSVSTGGGYGYTF

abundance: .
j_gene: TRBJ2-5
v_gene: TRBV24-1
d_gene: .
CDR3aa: CATSEFDSQETQYF

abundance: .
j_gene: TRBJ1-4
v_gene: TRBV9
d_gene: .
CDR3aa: CASSVDRATNEKLFF

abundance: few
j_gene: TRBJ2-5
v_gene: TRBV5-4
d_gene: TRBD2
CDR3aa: CASSTGLEMETQYF

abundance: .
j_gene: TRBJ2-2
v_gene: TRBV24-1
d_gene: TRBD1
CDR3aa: CATSGFRGDRGHPGELFF